A selection of T cell receptor beta chains follows, all from one sample in a study of cytomegalovirus exposure and HLA in healthy donors. Measured with immunoSEQ multiplex PCR; TCRdb has only the in-frame clones, and not every one. The sample contains 190,000 or so clones, about four fifths of which appear only once. The specimen was PBMCs. Source of these receptors: a male donor in good health and CMV-seropositive. The CDR3 runs from the conserved cysteine through the conserved F or W. Fields, in order: V gene, CDR3 length, clone size, J gene, D gene, CDR3 DNA, CDR3 protein. A D gene is named only where the DNA matches it firmly. The size entry is marked missing in some rows and otherwise reads once, few, many or a size class.

TRBV4-1	15	-	TRBJ2-7	-	TGCGCCAGCAGCTGGGCCGTTGGAGGGATAGACGAGCAGTACTTC	CASSWAVGGIDEQYF
TRBV7-2	18	-	TRBJ2-4	TRBD2	TGTGCCAGCAGCTTTAGCGGGAGTTCTCCCCTAGCCAAAAACATTCAGTACTTC	CASSFSGSSPLAKNIQYF
TRBV7-3	18	-	TRBJ2-1	-	TGTGCCAGCAGCGATACGGCGGGCGGGGGCCTCTCCTACAATGAGCAGTTCTTC	CASSDTAGGGLSYNEQFF
TRBV18	13	-	TRBJ1-1	-	TGTGCCAGCGCCACCAACCGGGGGATTGAAGCTTTCTTT	CASATNRGIEAFF
TRBV10-3	15	-	TRBJ2-7	TRBD1	TGTGCCATCAGTGACTGGTCCAGGGGGCAATACGAGCAGTACTTC	CAISDWSRGQYEQYF
TRBV18	14	once	TRBJ1-5	TRBD1	TGTGCCAGCTCACCTACAGGGGGCGATCAGCCCCAGCATTTT	CASSPTGGDQPQHF
TRBV7-6	13	-	TRBJ2-1	-	TGTGCCAGCAGCTTAAACGACTATATGTTTCTGTTCTTC	CASSLNDYMFLFF
TRBV6-5	13	-	TRBJ1-1	-	TGTGCCAGCAGTTACCCCGGGGGTAGTGAAGCTTTCTTT	CASSYPGGSEAFF
TRBV7-2	16	-	TRBJ1-5	-	TGTGCCAGCAGCCCGGAGGCGGGGTTCGGCAATCAGCCCCAGCATTTT	CASSPEAGFGNQPQHF
TRBV5-5	15	-	TRBJ2-1	-	TGTGCCAGCAGCTTGGAAGGGGCCACCTACAATGAGCAGTTCTTC	CASSLEGATYNEQFF
TRBV4-3	15	-	TRBJ2-7	-	TGCGCCAGCAGCCAAGATAGGCAGGGAGGCTACGAGCAGTACTTC	CASSQDRQGGYEQYF
TRBV6-1	16	-	TRBJ2-7	-	TGTGCCAGCAGTGAATCCGGGACACCAACTAGCTACGAGCAGTACTTC	CASSESGTPTSYEQYF
TRBV27	14	few	TRBJ2-7	TRBD2	TGTGCCAGCAGTTTCGGCGGGAGTCCCTACGAGCAGTACTTC	CASSFGGSPYEQYF
TRBV11-2	14	-	TRBJ2-3	-	TGTGCCAGCAGCTTGGTCGGCGGCCCAGATACGCAGTATTTT	CASSLVGGPDTQYF
TRBV6-5	14	-	TRBJ1-6	TRBD1	TGTGCCAGCACCCGAGGACAGGGGAGTTCACCCCTCCACTTT	CASTRGQGSSPLHF
TRBV7-3	15	few	TRBJ2-3	TRBD1	TGTGCCAGCAGCGCGACAGGGGGCGCGGTAGATACGCAGTATTTT	CASSATGGAVDTQYF
TRBV7-6	17	-	TRBJ2-3	TRBD2	TGTGCCAGCAGCTTAGGGACTAGCGGGGGCCGTCCGGATACGCAGTATTTT	CASSLGTSGGRPDTQYF
TRBV9	17	once	TRBJ2-1	TRBD2	TGTGCCAGCAGCCTCAGGATCGGACTAGGAGTACCCAATGAGCAGTTCTTC	CASSLRIGLGVPNEQFF
TRBV19	13	-	TRBJ2-7	-	TGTGCCAGTAGTATAACGGCTAGCTACGAGCAGTACTTC	CASSITASYEQYF
TRBV9	15	-	TRBJ1-1	TRBD1	TGTGCCAGCAGCGTTATGCAAGGGGGCCCCACTGAAGCTTTCTTT	CASSVMQGGPTEAFF
TRBV7-9	15	-	TRBJ2-7	-	TGTTCCAGCAGCTCAGAGGTATACAACCTCTACGAGCAGTACTTC	CSSSSEVYNLYEQYF
TRBV5-4	14	-	TRBJ2-1	TRBD1	TGTGCCAGCAGCTCCCGGGACAGTCACAATGAGCAGTTCTTC	CASSSRDSHNEQFF
TRBV12-2	17	-	TRBJ2-5	-	TGTGCAAGTCGCTTAGTGGATCGGGCGGGAGCCCAAGAGACCCAGTACTTC	CASRLVDRAGAQETQYF
TRBV7-9	18	-	TRBJ2-7	TRBD1	TGTGCCAGCAGTCGTTATTCAACCGCCCGGGACAGTTCCTACGAGCAGTACTTC	CASSRYSTARDSSYEQYF
TRBV28	15	-	TRBJ2-6	-	TGTGCCAGCAGTTCTGGAGTGGCTGGGGCCAACGTCCTGACTTTC	CASSSGVAGANVLTF
TRBV4-2	17	-	TRBJ1-5	-	TGTGCCAGCAGCCAGGACTCGGCGACGGTGGGATATCAGCCCCAGCATTTT	CASSQDSATVGYQPQHF
TRBV7-3	14	-	TRBJ1-6	-	TGTGCCAGCAGGAAGGACAGCTCCAATTCACCCCTCCACTTT	CASRKDSSNSPLHF